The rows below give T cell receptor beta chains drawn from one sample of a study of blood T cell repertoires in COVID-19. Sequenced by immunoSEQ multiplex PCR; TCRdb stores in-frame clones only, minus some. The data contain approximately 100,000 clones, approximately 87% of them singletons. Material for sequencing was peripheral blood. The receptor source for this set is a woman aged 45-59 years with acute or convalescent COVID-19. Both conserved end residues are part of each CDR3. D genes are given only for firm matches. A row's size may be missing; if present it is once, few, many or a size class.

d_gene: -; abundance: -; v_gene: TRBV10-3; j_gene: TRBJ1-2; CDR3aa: CAISSGVNYGYTF; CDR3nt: TGTGCCATCTCTTCCGGGGTTAACTATGGCTACACCTTC
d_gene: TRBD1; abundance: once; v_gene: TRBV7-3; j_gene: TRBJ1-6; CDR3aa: CASSTGQASPLHF; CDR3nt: TGTGCCAGCAGCACAGGACAGGCTTCACCCCTCCACTTT
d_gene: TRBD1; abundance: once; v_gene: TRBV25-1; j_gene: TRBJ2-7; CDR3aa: CATRDSSYEQYF; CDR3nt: TGTGCCACCCGGGACAGCTCCTACGAGCAGTACTTC
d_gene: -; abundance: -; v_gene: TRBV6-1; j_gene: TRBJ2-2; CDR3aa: CASSGPARSANTGELFF; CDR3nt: TGTGCCAGCAGTGGACCCGCGAGGAGCGCGAACACCGGGGAGCTGTTTTTT
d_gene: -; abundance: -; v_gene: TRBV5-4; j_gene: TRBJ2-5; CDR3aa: CASSLGGQAPSQETQYF; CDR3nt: TGTGCCAGCAGCTTGGGAGGGCAGGCGCCTTCTCAAGAGACCCAGTACTTC
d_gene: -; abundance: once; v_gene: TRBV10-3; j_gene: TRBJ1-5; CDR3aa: CAINRDFNQPQHF; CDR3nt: TGTGCCATCAATAGGGACTTCAATCAGCCCCAGCATTTT
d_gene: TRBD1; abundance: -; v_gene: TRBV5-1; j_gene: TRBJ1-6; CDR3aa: CASSPMGTDNSPLHF; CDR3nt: TGCGCCAGCAGCCCTATGGGGACAGATAATTCACCCCTCCACTTT
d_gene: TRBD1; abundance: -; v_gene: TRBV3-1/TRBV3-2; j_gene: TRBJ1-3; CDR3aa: CASSLQDRGNTIYF; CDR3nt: TGTGCCAGCAGCCTTCAGGACAGGGGAAACACCATATATTTT
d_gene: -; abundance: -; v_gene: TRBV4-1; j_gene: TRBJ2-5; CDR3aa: CASSHALGETQYF; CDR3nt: TGCGCCAGCAGCCACGCTCTCGGAGAGACCCAGTACTTC
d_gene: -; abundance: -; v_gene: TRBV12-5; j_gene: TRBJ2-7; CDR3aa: CASSRDTYEQYF; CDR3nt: TGTGCTAGTTCCCGAGACACCTACGAGCAGTACTTC
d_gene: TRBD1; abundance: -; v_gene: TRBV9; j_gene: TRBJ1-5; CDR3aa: CASSVGQGDNQPQHF; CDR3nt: TGTGCCAGCAGCGTAGGGCAGGGGGACAATCAGCCCCAGCATTTT
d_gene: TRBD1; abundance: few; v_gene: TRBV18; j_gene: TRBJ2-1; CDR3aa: CASSPQDRNEQFF; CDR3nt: TGTGCCAGCTCACCACAGGACAGGAATGAGCAGTTCTTC
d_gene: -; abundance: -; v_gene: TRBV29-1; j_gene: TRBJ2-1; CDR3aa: CSVLVAGNEQFF; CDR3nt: TGCAGCGTTCTGGTGGCAGGGAATGAGCAGTTCTTC
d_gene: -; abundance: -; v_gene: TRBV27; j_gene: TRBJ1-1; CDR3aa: CASSSIQGSGVAEAFF; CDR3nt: TGTGCCAGCAGTTCGATACAGGGAAGTGGTGTCGCTGAAGCTTTCTTT
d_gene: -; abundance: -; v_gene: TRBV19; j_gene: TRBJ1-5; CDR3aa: CASTNRDQPQHF; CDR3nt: TGTGCCAGTACCAACCGGGATCAGCCCCAGCATTTT
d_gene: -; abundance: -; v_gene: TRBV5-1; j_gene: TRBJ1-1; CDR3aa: CASSPLFGVEAFF; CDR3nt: TGCGCCAGCAGCCCTCTTTTCGGGGTTGAAGCTTTCTTT
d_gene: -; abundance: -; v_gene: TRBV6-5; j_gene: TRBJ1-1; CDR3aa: CASSYRSGDTEAFF; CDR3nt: TGTGCCAGCAGTTATAGGTCAGGGGACACTGAAGCTTTCTTT
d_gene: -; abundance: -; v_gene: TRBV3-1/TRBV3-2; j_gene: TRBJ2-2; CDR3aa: CASRESRGPRLITGELFF; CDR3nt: TGTGCCAGCAGAGAATCTCGTGGGCCCAGGTTAATAACCGGGGAGCTGTTTTTT
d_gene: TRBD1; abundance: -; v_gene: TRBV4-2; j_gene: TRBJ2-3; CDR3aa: CASSQDLGGRADTQYF; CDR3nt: TGTGCCAGCAGCCAAGATCTAGGGGGCCGGGCAGATACGCAGTATTTT
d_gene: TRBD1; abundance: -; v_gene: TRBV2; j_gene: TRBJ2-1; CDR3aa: CASSRDRAYNEQFF; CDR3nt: TGTGCCAGCAGTCGGGACAGGGCCTACAATGAGCAGTTCTTC
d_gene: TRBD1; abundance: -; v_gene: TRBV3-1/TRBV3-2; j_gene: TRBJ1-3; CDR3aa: CASSQGDRSNTIYF; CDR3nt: TGTGCCAGCAGCCAAGGGGACAGAAGTAACACCATATATTTT
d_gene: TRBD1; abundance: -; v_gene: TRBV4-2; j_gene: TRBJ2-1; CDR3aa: CASSGQGGYNEQFF; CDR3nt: TGTGCCAGCAGCGGACAGGGGGGCTACAATGAGCAGTTCTTC
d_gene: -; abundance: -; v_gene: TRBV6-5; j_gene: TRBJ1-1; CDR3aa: CASSLLDRSTEAFF; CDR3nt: TGTGCCAGCAGTCTTTTGGACAGAAGCACTGAAGCTTTCTTT
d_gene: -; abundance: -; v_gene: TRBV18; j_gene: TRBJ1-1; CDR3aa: CASSPAVEGEAFF; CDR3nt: TGTGCCAGCTCACCAGCGGTTGAGGGTGAAGCTTTCTTT
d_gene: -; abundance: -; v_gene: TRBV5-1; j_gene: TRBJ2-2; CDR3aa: CASSLGQDNTGELFF; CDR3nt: TGCGCCAGCAGCTTGGGACAGGATAACACCGGGGAGCTGTTTTTT
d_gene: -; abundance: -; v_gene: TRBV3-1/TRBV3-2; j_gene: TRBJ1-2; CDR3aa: CASSQTKRNYTF; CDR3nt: TGTGCCAGCAGCCAAACTAAACGGAACTACACCTTC
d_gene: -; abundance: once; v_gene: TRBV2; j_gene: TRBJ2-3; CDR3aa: CASRQTQGNTQYF; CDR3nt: TGTGCCAGCAGGCAAACCCAGGGAAATACGCAGTATTTT
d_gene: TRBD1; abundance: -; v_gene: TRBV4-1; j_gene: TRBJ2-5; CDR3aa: CASSLQGYFQETQYF; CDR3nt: TGCGCCAGCAGCTTACAGGGGTATTTTCAGGAGACCCAGTACTTC
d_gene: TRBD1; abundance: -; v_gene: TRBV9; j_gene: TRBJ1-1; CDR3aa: CASSRQGGNTEAFF; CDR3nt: TGTGCCAGCAGCAGACAGGGGGGTAACACTGAAGCTTTCTTT
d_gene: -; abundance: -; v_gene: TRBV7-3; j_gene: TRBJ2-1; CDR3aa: CASSPSWGGLNEQFF; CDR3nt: TGTGCCAGCAGCCCTAGCTGGGGGGGCCTCAATGAGCAGTTCTTC
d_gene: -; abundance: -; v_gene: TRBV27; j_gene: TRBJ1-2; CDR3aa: CASSFRGTLGRYTF; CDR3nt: TGTGCCAGCAGTTTTAGGGGCACCTTGGGGCGCTACACCTTC
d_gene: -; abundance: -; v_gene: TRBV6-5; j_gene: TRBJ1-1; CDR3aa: CASSSHGTSNTEAFF; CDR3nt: TGTGCCAGCAGTTCACACGGGACATCCAACACTGAAGCTTTCTTT